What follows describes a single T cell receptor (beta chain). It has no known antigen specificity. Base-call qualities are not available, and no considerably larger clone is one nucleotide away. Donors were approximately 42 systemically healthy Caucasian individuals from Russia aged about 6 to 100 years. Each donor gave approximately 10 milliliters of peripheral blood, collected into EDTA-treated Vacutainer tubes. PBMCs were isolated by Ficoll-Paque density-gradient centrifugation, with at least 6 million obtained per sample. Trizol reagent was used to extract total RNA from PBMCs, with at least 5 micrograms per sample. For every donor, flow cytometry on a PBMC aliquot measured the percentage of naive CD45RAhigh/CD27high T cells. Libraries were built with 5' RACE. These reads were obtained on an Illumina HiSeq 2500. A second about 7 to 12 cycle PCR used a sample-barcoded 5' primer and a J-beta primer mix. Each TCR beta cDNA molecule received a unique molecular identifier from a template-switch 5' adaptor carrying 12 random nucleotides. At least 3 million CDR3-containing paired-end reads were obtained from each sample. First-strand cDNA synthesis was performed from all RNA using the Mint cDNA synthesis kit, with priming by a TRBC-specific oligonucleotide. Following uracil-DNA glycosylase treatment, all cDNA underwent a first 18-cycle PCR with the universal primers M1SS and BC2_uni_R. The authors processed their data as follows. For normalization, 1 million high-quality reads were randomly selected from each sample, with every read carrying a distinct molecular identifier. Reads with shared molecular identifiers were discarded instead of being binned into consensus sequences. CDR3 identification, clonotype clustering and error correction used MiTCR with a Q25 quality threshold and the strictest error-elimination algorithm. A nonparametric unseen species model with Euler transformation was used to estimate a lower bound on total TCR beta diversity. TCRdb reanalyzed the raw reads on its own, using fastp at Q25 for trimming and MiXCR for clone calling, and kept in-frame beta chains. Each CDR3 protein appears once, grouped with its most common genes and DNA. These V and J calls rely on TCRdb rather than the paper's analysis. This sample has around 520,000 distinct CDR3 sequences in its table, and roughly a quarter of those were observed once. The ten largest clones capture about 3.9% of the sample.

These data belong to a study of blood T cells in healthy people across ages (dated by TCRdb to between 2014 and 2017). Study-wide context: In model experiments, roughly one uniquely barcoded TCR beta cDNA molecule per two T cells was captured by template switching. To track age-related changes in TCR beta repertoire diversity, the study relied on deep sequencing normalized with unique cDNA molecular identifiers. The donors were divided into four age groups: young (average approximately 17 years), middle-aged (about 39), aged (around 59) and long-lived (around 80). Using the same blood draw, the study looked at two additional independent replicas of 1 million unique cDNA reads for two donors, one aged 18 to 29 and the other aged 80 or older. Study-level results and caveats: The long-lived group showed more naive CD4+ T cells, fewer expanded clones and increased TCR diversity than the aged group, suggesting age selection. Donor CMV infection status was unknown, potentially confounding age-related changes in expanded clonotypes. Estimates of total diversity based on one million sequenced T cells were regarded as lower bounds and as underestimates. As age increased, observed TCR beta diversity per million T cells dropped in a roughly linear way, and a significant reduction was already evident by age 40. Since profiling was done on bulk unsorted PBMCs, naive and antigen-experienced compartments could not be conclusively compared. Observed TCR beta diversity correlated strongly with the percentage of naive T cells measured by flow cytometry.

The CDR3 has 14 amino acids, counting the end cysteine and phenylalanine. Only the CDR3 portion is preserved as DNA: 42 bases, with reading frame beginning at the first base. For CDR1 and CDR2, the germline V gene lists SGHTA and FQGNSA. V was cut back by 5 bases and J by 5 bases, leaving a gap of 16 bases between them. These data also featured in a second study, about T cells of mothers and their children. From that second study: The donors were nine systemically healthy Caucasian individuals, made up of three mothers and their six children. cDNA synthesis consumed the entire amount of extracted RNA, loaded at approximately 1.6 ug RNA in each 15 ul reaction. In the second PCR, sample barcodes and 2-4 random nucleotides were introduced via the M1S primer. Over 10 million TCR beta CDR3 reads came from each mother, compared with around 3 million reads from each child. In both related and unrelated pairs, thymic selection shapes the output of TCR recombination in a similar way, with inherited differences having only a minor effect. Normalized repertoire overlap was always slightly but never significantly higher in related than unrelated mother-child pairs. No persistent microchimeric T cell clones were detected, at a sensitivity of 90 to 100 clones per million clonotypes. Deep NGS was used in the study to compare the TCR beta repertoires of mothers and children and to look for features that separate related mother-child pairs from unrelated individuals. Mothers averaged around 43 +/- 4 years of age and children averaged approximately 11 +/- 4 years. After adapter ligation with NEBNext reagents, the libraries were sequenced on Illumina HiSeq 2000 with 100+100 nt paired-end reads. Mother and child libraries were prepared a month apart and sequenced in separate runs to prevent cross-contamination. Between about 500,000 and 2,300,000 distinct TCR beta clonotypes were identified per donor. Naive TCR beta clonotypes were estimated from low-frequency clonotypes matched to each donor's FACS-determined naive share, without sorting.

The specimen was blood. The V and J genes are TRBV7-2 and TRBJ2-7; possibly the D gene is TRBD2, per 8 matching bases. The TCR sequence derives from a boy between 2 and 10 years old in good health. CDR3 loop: CASSPGGSGDEQYF. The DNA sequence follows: TGTGCCAGCAGCCCAGGGGGTAGCGGGGACGAGCAGTACTTC. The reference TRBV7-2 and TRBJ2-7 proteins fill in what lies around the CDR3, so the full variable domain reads GAGVSQSPSNKVTEKGKDVELRCDPISGHTALYWYRQSLGQGLEFLIYFQGNSAPDKSGLPSDRFSAERTGGSVSTLTIQRTQQEDSAVYLCASSPGGSGDEQYFGPGTRLTVT.